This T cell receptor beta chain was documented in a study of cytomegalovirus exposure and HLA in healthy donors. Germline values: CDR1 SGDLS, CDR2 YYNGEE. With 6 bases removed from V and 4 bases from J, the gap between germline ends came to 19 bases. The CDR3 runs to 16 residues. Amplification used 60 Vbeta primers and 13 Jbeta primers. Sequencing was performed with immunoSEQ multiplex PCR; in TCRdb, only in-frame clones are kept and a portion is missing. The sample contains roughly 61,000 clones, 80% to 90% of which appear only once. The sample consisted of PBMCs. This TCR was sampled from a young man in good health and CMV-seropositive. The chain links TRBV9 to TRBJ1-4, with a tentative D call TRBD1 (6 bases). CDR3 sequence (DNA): TGTGCCAGCACCCGGGGGGCGGGACCCTTTAATGAAAAACTGTTTTTT. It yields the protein CASTRGAGPFNEKLFF.